This TCR beta chain was sequenced for a study of blood T cells in healthy people across ages (dated by TCRdb to the mid-2010s). Context from the whole study: In model experiments, template switching captured about one uniquely barcoded TCR beta cDNA molecule for every two T cells. For two donors (one aged 18 to 29 and one aged 80 or older), the study analyzed two additional independent replicas of 1 million unique cDNA reads from the same blood draw. To avoid experimental bias, donors of different ages were distributed randomly across sequencing lanes. The donors were divided into four age groups: young (average approximately 15 years), middle-aged (approximately 41), aged (approximately 62) and long-lived (about 79). The study measured age-related changes in TCR beta repertoire diversity using deep sequencing normalized with unique cDNA molecular identifiers. Study-wide findings and limitations: Since profiling was done on bulk unsorted PBMCs, naive and antigen-experienced compartments could not be conclusively compared. The percentage of naive T cells measured by flow cytometry correlated strongly with observed TCR beta diversity. Compared with the aged group, the long-lived group had more naive CD4+ T cells, fewer expanded clones and increased TCR diversity, a pattern suggesting age selection. Estimates of total diversity based on one million sequenced T cells were regarded as lower bounds and as underestimates. Because donor CMV infection status was unknown, age-related changes in expanded clonotypes were potentially confounded. Observed TCR beta diversity per million T cells fell roughly linearly with age, and a significant reduction was already apparent by age about 43.

CDR1 is given as SQVTM and CDR2 as ANQGSEA, both from the germline V gene. The CDR3 holds 18 amino acids from the cysteine to the phenylalanine. Kept here is only the CDR3 DNA, which spans 54 bases and is read in frame from base 1. Trimmed from V: 5 bases; trimmed from J: 7 bases; junction bases lacking a gene match: 17. A single count supports this clonotype. The target of this receptor is not known. Base qualities are not provided; no much larger clone lies one nucleotide away. Donors were around 37 systemically healthy Caucasian individuals from Russia aged 6 to 90 years. Around 10 milliliters of peripheral blood were collected from each donor into EDTA-treated Vacutainer tubes. Ficoll-Paque density-gradient centrifugation was used to isolate PBMCs, with at least 6.5 million obtained per sample. Total RNA, at least 5 micrograms per sample, was extracted from PBMCs with Trizol reagent. For every donor, an aliquot of PBMCs went through flow cytometry to measure the percentages of naive CD45RAhigh/CD27high T cells.

To prepare the library, 5' RACE was applied. Data came from an Illumina HiSeq 2500. A second roughly 7 to 11 cycle PCR used a sample-barcoded 5' primer and a J-beta primer mix. Each TCR beta cDNA molecule received a unique molecular identifier from a template-switch 5' adaptor carrying 12 random nucleotides. Each sample yielded at least 2.5 million CDR3-containing paired-end reads. First-strand cDNA was synthesized from all RNA with the Mint cDNA synthesis kit, primed by a TRBC-specific oligonucleotide. Following uracil-DNA glycosylase treatment, all cDNA underwent a first 18-cycle PCR with the universal primers M1SS and BC2_uni_R. On the study's bioinformatics: For normalization, 1 million high-quality reads, each with a distinct molecular identifier, were randomly selected from each sample. Reads sharing molecular identifiers were discarded rather than binned into consensus sequences. MiTCR, run with a Q25 quality threshold and the strictest error-elimination algorithm, handled CDR3 identification, clonotype clustering and error correction. A nonparametric unseen species model using Euler transformation provided a lower-bound estimate of total TCR beta diversity. The raw public reads went through TCRdb reprocessing: fastp at Q25, MiXCR clone calling, in-frame beta chains kept. Each CDR3 protein gets just one entry, which takes the most common genes and DNA from the rows behind it. The authors' filters were not applied to this entry. Across this sample there are over 1,500,000 distinct CDR3 sequences, with about 49% seen only once. Less than 2.5% of the sample is held by the ten biggest clonotypes.

This TCR came from a woman in her thirties or forties in good health. The rearranged chain carries TRBV29-1 and TRBJ2-7, with TRBD2 identical over 16 junction bases. Input material: blood. CDR3 loop: CSVTGTSGGALSYNEQYF. The nucleotide sequence reads as follows: TGCAGCGTTACCGGGACTAGCGGGGGGGCCCTTAGCTACAATGAGCAGTACTTC.